Sequencing of this T cell receptor (beta chain) was carried out in a study of T cell repertoires in cytomegalovirus infection. For the study at large: It can be stated that public TCR beta signatures indicated CMV infection as well as a matching HLA type.

This clonotype was counted a few times. The antigen is not known. This CDR3 is 14 amino acids long. Germline CDR1 is MNHEY and CDR2 is SMNVEV (reference sequence). J gave up 4 bases and V 6 bases, and 8 bases lay outside the gene matches. TCRdb re-derived calls from the reads in MiXCR, one entry per CDR3 protein. The sample lists 600,000 to 800,000 distinct CDR3 sequences; roughly 26% were seen once. The study's findings and limits: Dominant in the ex vivo response were TCR beta clonotypes restricted by HLA-C and specific for CMV. Cumulative public TCR beta family frequency identified CMV carriers with the relevant HLA.

The V gene is TRBV27, the J gene TRBJ2-7, with 8 bases matching TRBD1. The source of this sequence is a human donor in good health (CMV status not recorded). Some clones in this sample may be carry-over from other donors' samples. Sequenced: CD8+ T cells from PBMCs. DNA for the CDR3: TGTGCCAGCAGCGTCGGGCAGGGGGCGTACGAGCAGTACTTC. Translation: CASSVGQGAYEQYF.